The 18 T cell receptor beta chains given below trace back to one sample, sequenced in a study of blood T cell repertoires in COVID-19. TCRdb's table, derived via immunoSEQ multiplex PCR, lists solely in-frame clones and lacks some. The data show 250,000 to 300,000 clones, 90% seen once. The sequenced material came from peripheral blood. These receptors were obtained from a woman in her fifties or sixties with COVID-19, enrolled during active disease.

This rearrangement joins TRBV4-1 to TRBJ1-1; D may be TRBD1 (6 bases). Per germline, CDR1 MGHRA and CDR2 YSYEKL. V lost 0 bases to trimming and J lost 6 bases, with 11 bases between them. This CDR3 comprises 14 residues. In nucleotides, the CDR3 is TGCGCCAGCAGCCAAGATCGGGGGGCCTCTGAAGCTTTCTTT. Its protein product is CASSQDRGASEAFF.

The V gene is TRBV12-5, the J gene TRBJ2-7; 7 positions agree with TRBD2. The CDR3 sequence is 16 residues long. J lost 0 bases, V lost 7 bases, and 12 bases had no gene match. Looked up from germline, CDR1 is LGHNT and CDR2 is FRNRAP. CDR3 protein: CASAVGTAGISYEQYF. CDR3 DNA sequence: TGTGCTAGTGCCGTAGGCACAGCGGGGATCTCCTACGAGCAGTACTTC.

The V call is TRBV5-4, the J call TRBJ2-3, with 7 bases matching TRBD2. Trimming took 3 bases from V and 0 from J; bases not matched to a gene: 7. This CDR3 region has 16 residues. The germline gives CDR1 SGHNT, CDR2 YYREEE (reference sequence). This chain's CDR3 is CASSSAKRGSTDTQYF. CDR3 in DNA: TGTGCCAGCAGCTCGGCGAAGCGGGGAAGCACAGATACGCAGTATTTT. Drawing the rest from reference TRBV5-4 and TRBJ2-3, the complete variable domain is ETGVTQSPTHLIKTRGQQVTLRCSSQSGHNTVSWYQQALGQGPQFIFQYYREEENGRGNFPPRFSGLQFPNYSSELNVNALELDDSALYLCASSSAKRGSTDTQYFGPGTRLTVL.

The chain combines TRBV5-8 with TRBJ2-7, with 7 bases identical to TRBD1. Germline assignment: CDR1 SGHTS and CDR2 YDEGEE. CDR3 length equals 15 residues. The V gene end was trimmed by 4 bases and the J gene end by 3 bases; junction bases not matched to a gene: 10. The CDR3 DNA reads TGTGCCAGCAGCACTCAACAGGGGTGGTACTACGAGCAGTACTTC. Encoded protein: CASSTQQGWYYEQYF.

The sample holds a few counts of this clone. The rearrangement links TRBV9 to TRBJ1-4; 7 positions agree with TRBD1. Trimming removed 4 bases from V and 8 bases from J; junction bases left unmatched: 14. The CDR3 contains 16 residues. CDR1 SGDLS and CDR2 YYNGEE come from the germline V gene. CDR3 nucleotides: TGTGCCAGCAGCTTCCCTGGGGACAGAAGGTCGGAAAAACTGTTTTTT. Its protein product is CASSFPGDRRSEKLFF. The whole variable domain, filled in from reference TRBV9 and TRBJ1-4, reads DSGVTQTPKHLITATGQRVTLRCSPRSGDLSVYWYQQSLDQGLQFLIQYYNGEERAKGNILERFSAQQFPDLHSELNLSSLELGDSALYFCASSFPGDRRSEKLFFGSGTQLSVL.

J is TRBJ2-7 and V is TRBV3-1 (or the pseudogene TRBV3-2), with unresolved D. Per germline, CDR1 LGHDT and CDR2 YNNKEL (reference sequence). This CDR3 contains 14 residues. The germline V and J ends were trimmed by 3 bases and 2 bases, with 11 bases remaining between them. The CDR3 region has the DNA TGTGCCAGCAGCCACGAGCCAAGCACCTACGAGCAGTACTTC. Translating it yields CASSHEPSTYEQYF.

The V gene is TRBV30, the J gene TRBJ1-1; D unclear. V lost 7 bases and J 0 bases, leaving 15 bases between the germline ends. CDR1 is GTSNPN and CDR2 is SVGIG in the germline V gene (reference sequence). This CDR3 has 14 residues. Here the CDR3 reads CAFRQQSMNTEAFF. The CDR3 DNA reads TGTGCCTTTAGACAACAAAGTATGAACACTGAAGCTTTCTTT.

The J gene is TRBJ2-1, the V gene TRBV27; 9 nucleotides agree with TRBD2. The J segment lost 3 bases and the V segment lost 8 bases, leaving 8 bases of the junction unmatched. Germline CDR1 is MNHEY and CDR2 is SMNVEV (reference sequence). The CDR3 length is 15 residues. The CDR3 sequence is CASWVLAGNYNEQFF. DNA of the CDR3: TGTGCCAGCTGGGTTCTAGCGGGAAACTACAATGAGCAGTTCTTC.

The gene calls are TRBV6-1 and TRBJ1-2; tentatively, D is TRBD1 (5 bases). CDR3 length: 13 amino acids. V lost 2 bases, J lost 8 bases, and 12 bases lay in between. CDR1 is MNHNS, CDR2 SASEGT, per germline. The CDR3 here is CASSEFRVEGYTF. CDR3 sequence (DNA): TGTGCCAGCAGTGAATTCAGGGTAGAGGGCTACACCTTC.

The CDR3 bases are TGTGCCAGCAGGAGAGATAGCACAGATACGCAGTATTTT. Protein: CASRRDSTDTQYF. The rearrangement joins TRBV2 to TRBJ2-3; D remains ambiguous. CDR1 is SNHLY and CDR2 is FYNNEI in the germline V gene. Trimming took off 6 bases at V and 0 bases at J, with 7 bases between the two ends. The length of the CDR3 is 13 residues.

This chain joins TRBV6-5 and TRBJ1-1, with TRBD1 as a possible D gene (6 bases). This CDR3 has 14 amino acids. Trimming took off 5 bases at V and 1 base at J, with 11 bases between the two ends. The V gene's germline CDR1 is MNHEY and CDR2 SVGAGI. The CDR3 loop is CASSPRDTNTEAFF. The CDR3, as DNA: TGTGCCAGCAGTCCCCGGGACACGAACACTGAAGCTTTCTTT.

This chain joins TRBV12-5 and TRBJ2-7; D may be TRBD2 (5 bases). This CDR3 region has 17 residues. Germline loops: CDR1 LGHNT, CDR2 FRNRAP. Trimming took off 0 bases at V and 2 bases at J, with 17 bases between the two ends. The CDR3 DNA follows: TGTGCTAGTGGTTTGGTACTTGTGTCGGGAAGTCCCTACGAGCAGTACTTC. As protein: CASGLVLVSGSPYEQYF.

The chain is built from TRBV7-6 and TRBJ2-1, with D possibly TRBD2 on 5 matching bases. This CDR3 contains 15 residues. From germline, CDR1 is SGHVS and CDR2 FNYEAQ. Deletions cut 3 bases from V and 4 bases from J, with 13 bases between. CDR3: CASSLRVDSYNEQFF. Here the CDR3 DNA reads TGTGCCAGCAGCTTGAGGGTGGATTCTTACAATGAGCAGTTCTTC.

J is TRBJ1-1 and V is TRBV5-4, with 10 nucleotides matching TRBD1. The CDR3 totals 15 residues. Germline V gene data show CDR1 as SGHNT and CDR2 as YYREEE (reference sequence). Germline trimming cut 0 bases from V and 5 bases from J; bases unmatched to any gene: 4. This CDR3 is CASSLGQGAGTEAFF. CDR3 DNA sequence: TGTGCCAGCAGCTTGGGACAGGGGGCGGGGACTGAAGCTTTCTTT.

This chain uses TRBV5-1 with TRBJ2-3; D perhaps matches TRBD1 (6 bases). Trimming took 1 base from V and 3 from J, leaving 12 bases between them. CDR1 and CDR2 from the germline V gene are SGHRS and YFSETQ. The CDR3 loop spans 15 amino acids. The CDR3 protein is CASSLRLGATDTQYF. The CDR3 nucleotides are TGCGCCAGCAGCTTGAGGTTGGGGGCGACAGATACGCAGTATTTT.

The chain combines TRBV7-6 with TRBJ1-2; no definite D call. V lost 4 bases, J lost 3 bases, and 18 bases lay in between. CDR1 is SGHVS and CDR2 is FNYEAQ in the germline V gene. CDR3 size: 16 residues. The DNA for the CDR3 is TGTGCCAGCAGCTCCGGATCCGACTACAGCGACTATGGCTACACCTTC. Its translation: CASSSGSDYSDYGYTF.

This clone was observed a few times. The J gene is TRBJ2-7, the V gene TRBV6-5, with 8 bases fitting TRBD2. CDR1 MNHEY and CDR2 SVGAGI come from the germline V gene. J gave up 0 bases and V 8 bases, and 3 bases lay outside the gene matches. CDR3 length: 13 amino acids. Here the CDR3 reads CASQAGASYEQYF. In DNA, the CDR3 is TGTGCCAGCCAAGCGGGGGCCTCCTACGAGCAGTACTTC.

V is TRBV3-1 (or the pseudogene TRBV3-2) and J is TRBJ1-1, with 9 bases fitting TRBD1. Germline lookup yields CDR1 LGHDT and CDR2 YNNKEL (reference sequence). J was trimmed by 3 bases and V by 3 bases; bases with no gene match: 5. This CDR3 is built from 15 residues. The CDR3: CASSHGQGFDTEAFF. CDR3 coding DNA: TGTGCCAGCAGCCATGGACAGGGGTTTGACACTGAAGCTTTCTTT.